This T cell receptor beta chain was recorded in a study of Ad26.COV2.S vaccination and SARS-CoV-2 variants. Background on the study: Once, or twice with 56 days between doses, Ad26.COV2.S was given intramuscularly.

The treatment here: 15 to 20 received Ad26.COV2.S at low or high dose, single or two shots; several received placebo; per-sample allocation not given. All samples were drawn on day 63, counting from the first vaccine or placebo injection. Participants' vaccine, an Ad26 vector, delivered Wuhan-strain SARS-CoV-2 spike. Some clones are missing from TCRdb's copy, which holds only in-frame ones; the method was immunoSEQ multiplex PCR. The sample holds 380,000 or so clones, roughly 85% seen once. Notes on the study in general: Reported findings describe substantial breadth in spike-specific CD8+ and CD4+ T cell responses following vaccination. Spike-specific TCR breadth was greater after Ad26.COV2.S than placebo.

A note on this clone: Antigen specificity is unknown.

Germline V gene data show CDR1 as SGHRS and CDR2 as YFSETQ. The CDR3 consists of 15 residues. Trimming cost V 0 bases and J 0 bases, with 4 bases left between them. The material sequenced was peripheral blood, taken in a trial of Ad26.COV2.S vaccine versus placebo. This rearrangement joins TRBV5-1 to TRBJ2-6, with D unclear. The TCR sequence derives from a person aged 18-60 years who received the Ad26.COV2.S COVID-19 vaccine or a placebo. The CDR3: CASSLGNSGANVLTF. The CDR3 coding sequence is TGCGCCAGCAGCTTGGGGAACTCTGGGGCCAACGTCCTGACTTTC.